A single sample gave rise to the 30 T cell receptor beta chains below, sequenced in a study of blood T cell repertoires in COVID-19. Profiled with immunoSEQ multiplex PCR; TCRdb holds only in-frame clones, not every one. The table lists 450,000 or so clones, 85% to 90% of them singletons, with more than 0.7% in the top ten. Sequencing input: peripheral blood. These receptors all come from a man aged 18 to 35 with COVID-19, enrolled during active disease.

This chain joins TRBV7-9 and TRBJ1-2, with TRBD1 as a possible D gene (6 bases). Germline CDR1 reads SEHNR; CDR2 reads FQNEAQ (reference sequence). This CDR3 is 13 amino acids long. Trimming removed 2 bases from V and 14 bases from J, with 18 bases in between. CDR3 bases: TGTGCCAGCAGCTTAAATAGTCCTTACAGGGTAACCTTC. Its translation is CASSLNSPYRVTF. Full variable domain (remainder filled in from reference TRBV7-9 and TRBJ1-2): DTGVSQNPRHKITKRGQNVTFRCDPISEHNRLYWYRQTLGQGPEFLTYFQNEAQLEKSRLLSDRFSAERPKGSFSTLEIQRTEQGDSAMYLCASSLNSPYRVTFGSGTRLTVV.

The chain carries TRBV19 and TRBJ2-3; 13 bases map to TRBD2. With 4 bases clipped from V and 6 bases from J, the junction kept 4 bases outside the gene matches. The CDR3 runs 15 residues. Germline V gene data show CDR1 as LNHDA and CDR2 as SQIVND (reference sequence). The DNA for the CDR3 is TGTGCCAGTAGTAAGGGGACTAGCGGGGTCGATACGCAGTATTTT. It codes for CASSKGTSGVDTQYF.

Only one count was recorded for this clone. The chain is built from TRBV5-1 and TRBJ2-2; D call uncertain. Trimming left V 0 bases short and J 0 bases short, with 6 bases between. CDR1 and CDR2 from the germline V gene are SGHRS and YFSETQ. CDR3 size: 15 residues. CDR3 coding DNA: TGCGCCAGCAGCTTGGGACTCCCGAACACCGGGGAGCTGTTTTTT. Translating gives CASSLGLPNTGELFF.

CDR3 loop: CASSSETSGNFNEQFF. The CDR3 coding sequence is TGTGCCAGCAGCTCCGAGACTAGCGGGAATTTCAATGAGCAGTTCTTC. This chain links TRBV7-6 with TRBJ2-1; 11 positions match TRBD2. V was clipped by 4 bases and J by 6 bases; unmatched bases: 8. Germline V CDR1 and CDR2: SGHVS, FNYEAQ. This CDR3 is built from 16 residues.

The chain has TRBV9 and TRBJ2-2, with 7 bases fitting TRBD1. Looked up from germline, CDR1 is SGDLS and CDR2 is YYNGEE. V gave up 2 bases and J gave up 5 bases; unmatched junction bases: 12. The length of the CDR3 is 17 residues. The CDR3 DNA is TGTGCCAGCAGCGTGGGCTTCGCAGGGGGTAAAACCGGGGAGCTGTTTTTT. It yields the protein CASSVGFAGGKTGELFF.

This rearrangement joins TRBV6-2 or TRBV6-3 to TRBJ2-1; TRBD2 might be the D (7 bases). This CDR3 has 16 amino acids. Trimming took 2 bases from V and 4 from J, leaving 15 bases between them. Germline V gene sequence: CDR1 MNHEY, CDR2 SVGEGT. CDR3 nucleotide sequence: TGTGCCAGCAGTTACGGGGGGGGCGCCTTTTACAATGAGCAGTTCTTC. Encoded protein: CASSYGGGAFYNEQFF.

The V and J genes are TRBV7-6 and TRBJ2-2, with 7 bases identical to TRBD1. The CDR3 extends over 15 amino acids. In germline, CDR1 is SGHVS, CDR2 FNYEAQ. V gave up 4 bases and J gave up 5 bases; unmatched junction bases: 7. CDR3 in amino acids: CASSSDRVKTGELFF. The CDR3 nucleotides read TGTGCCAGCAGCTCCGACAGGGTAAAAACCGGGGAGCTGTTTTTT.

J is TRBJ2-7 and V is TRBV13, with 10 positions matching TRBD2. The CDR3 consists of 20 residues. J was trimmed by 4 bases and V by 5 bases; bases with no gene match: 23. CDR1 PRHDT and CDR2 FYEKMQ come from the germline V gene (reference sequence). CDR3 in DNA: TGTGCCAGCAGCCCGAGCACTCAACCTCTAGCGGGAGTGAACAAGTACGAGCAGTACTTC. Translation: CASSPSTQPLAGVNKYEQYF.

Remarks on this clone: This same CDR3 is encoded by further DNA sequences in the sample. The gene calls are TRBV7-2 and TRBJ2-1; 11 bases map to TRBD2. The CDR3 loop spans 15 amino acids. V gave up 2 bases and J gave up 7 bases; unmatched junction bases: 4. In germline, CDR1 is SGHTA, CDR2 FQGNSA. In nucleotides, the CDR3 is TGTGCCAGCAGCTTAACTAGCGGGAGATTGAATGAGCAGTTCTTC. It specifies CASSLTSGRLNEQFF.

The chain uses TRBV5-4 and TRBJ2-1, with TRBD2 matching over 14 bases. Germline CDR1 SGHNT, CDR2 YYREEE (reference sequence). V trimming: 7 bases; J trimming: 6 bases; junction bases outside the gene matches: 9. The CDR3 length is 16 residues. The CDR3 loop reads CASSSVGTSGSNEQFF. The CDR3 DNA sequence: TGTGCCAGCTCGTCCGTGGGGACTAGCGGGAGCAATGAGCAGTTCTTC.

As to this clone: Other DNA sequences in this specimen translate into the identical CDR3. The chain links TRBV7-9 to TRBJ1-6; no definite D call. Per the germline V gene, CDR1 is SEHNR and CDR2 is FQNEAQ (reference sequence). The CDR3 totals 15 residues. V shed 5 bases and J shed 0 bases, with 8 bases lying between them. DNA of the CDR3: TGTGCCAGCAGCCTGGGGAGCTCCTATAATTCACCCCTCCACTTT. This gives the protein CASSLGSSYNSPLHF.

The chain links TRBV11-2 to TRBJ1-5; TRBD1 aligns across 10 bases. CDR1 and CDR2 from the germline V gene are SGHAT and FQNNGV. The CDR3 totals 18 residues. V shed 5 bases and J 0 bases; nucleotides not matched to a gene: 10. DNA for the CDR3: TGTGCCAGCAGCGCCGGGACAGGGGTCCGCAATAGCAATCAGCCCCAGCATTTT. Its translation: CASSAGTGVRNSNQPQHF.

This clone was recorded a few times. J is TRBJ1-2 and V is TRBV7-9; a weak D match, TRBD1 (5 bases). This CDR3 comprises 15 residues. Trimming pared 0 bases from V and 4 bases from J, leaving 12 bases between. The V gene's germline CDR1 is SEHNR and CDR2 FQNEAQ (reference sequence). CDR3 region: CASSLALEGSYGYTF. As DNA, the CDR3 is TGTGCCAGCAGCTTAGCGCTGGAGGGGAGCTATGGCTACACCTTC.

This clone was counted only a few times. The chain carries TRBV5-8 and TRBJ1-4, with 9 bases lining up with TRBD1. V lost 3 bases and J lost 1; bases outside the gene matches: 7. Germline assignment: CDR1 SGHTS and CDR2 YDEGEE. The CDR3 length is 17 residues. In DNA, the CDR3 is TGTGCCAGCAGCTCGGGACAGGGTTTATTAACTAATGAAAAACTGTTTTTT. Translation: CASSSGQGLLTNEKLFF.

To note about this clone: The sample contains more than one DNA sequence encoding this CDR3. The genes are TRBV9 and TRBJ2-7, with TRBD2 matching 7 bases. J lost 1 base, V lost 0 bases, and 1 base had no gene match. Germline lookup yields CDR1 SGDLS and CDR2 YYNGEE. The CDR3 runs to 14 residues. The CDR3 DNA reads as TGTGCCAGCAGCGTAGGTAGCGGGTCCTACGAGCAGTACTTC. Translated, it gives CASSVGSGSYEQYF. The full variable domain, its missing parts supplied by reference TRBV9 and TRBJ2-7, is DSGVTQTPKHLITATGQRVTLRCSPRSGDLSVYWYQQSLDQGLQFLIQYYNGEERAKGNILERFSAQQFPDLHSELNLSSLELGDSALYFCASSVGSGSYEQYFGPGTRLTVT.

The chain carries TRBV7-2 and TRBJ2-5, with D possibly TRBD2 on 6 matching bases. In germline, CDR1 is SGHTA, CDR2 FQGNSA. The CDR3 has 13 amino acids. V lost 5 bases, J lost 4 bases, and 11 bases lay in between. The CDR3 region has the DNA TGTGCCAGCAGCACGGGAGTGGGAGAGACCCAGTACTTC. It translates to CASSTGVGETQYF.

The CDR3 nucleotides read TGTGCCAGTAGTATAGATCGACTACGTGCGACCTCTGGAAACACCATATATTTT. It yields the protein CASSIDRLRATSGNTIYF. The V and J genes are TRBV19 and TRBJ1-3; D unclear. The CDR3 runs 18 residues. Trimming shortened V by 0 bases and J by 0 bases, and 15 bases separated the two germline ends. Germline values: CDR1 LNHDA, CDR2 SQIVND (reference sequence).

J is TRBJ2-1 and V is TRBV5-4; no clear D. Deletions cut 0 bases from V and 6 bases from J, with 4 bases between. This CDR3 region has 12 residues. CDR1 is SGHNT and CDR2 is YYREEE in the germline V gene (reference sequence). For the CDR3, the DNA is TGTGCCAGCAGCTTGGTCTCCAATGAGCAGTTCTTC. Protein product: CASSLVSNEQFF.

CDR3 in DNA: TGTGCCAGCAGCCTTCGGGGAGCTGCAGATACGCAGTATTTT. Protein sequence: CASSLRGAADTQYF. This rearrangement joins TRBV3-1 (or the pseudogene TRBV3-2) to TRBJ2-3; tentatively, D is TRBD2 (5 bases). The V gene lost 4 bases and the J gene lost 4 bases, with 12 bases spanning the gap. Germline CDR1 LGHDT, CDR2 YNNKEL (reference sequence). The CDR3 length is 14 residues.

The chain carries TRBV7-2 and TRBJ1-3, with D tentatively TRBD1 (5 bases). V was shortened by 6 bases and J by 5 bases, with 14 bases between the two germline ends. The germline gives CDR1 SGHTA, CDR2 FQGNSA. CDR3 length: 14 amino acids. The CDR3 region has the DNA TGTGCCAGCAGTGACACAGGTGCAAGAAACACCATATATTTT. This codes for CASSDTGARNTIYF.

The genes are TRBV3-1 (or the pseudogene TRBV3-2) and TRBJ1-4, with 8 bases aligning to TRBD1. Per the germline V gene, CDR1 is LGHDT and CDR2 is YNNKEL (reference sequence). The CDR3 has 14 amino acids. The junction had 5 bases not matched to a gene; V was cut back by 3 bases and J by 8 bases. Written as DNA, the CDR3 is TGTGCCAGCAGCCATCGGACAGGGATGGAAAAACTGTTTTTT. Translating it yields CASSHRTGMEKLFF.

The chain recombines TRBV11-3 with TRBJ2-2, with 7 nucleotides matching TRBD2. J lost 0 bases, V lost 10 bases, and 5 bases had no gene match. The germline CDR1 and CDR2 sequences are SGHNT and YENEEA. The CDR3 contains 14 residues. The CDR3 DNA reads as TGTGCCATTCGCGGGAGATCGAACACCGGGGAGCTGTTTTTT. Protein product: CAIRGRSNTGELFF.

This chain links TRBV6-5 with TRBJ1-1, with TRBD1 as a possible D gene (5 bases). The V gene lost 6 bases and the J gene lost 1 base, with 15 bases spanning the gap. CDR1 MNHEY and CDR2 SVGAGI come from the germline V gene. This CDR3 spans 15 amino acids. The CDR3 nucleotides are TGTGCCAGCAGGGGGAGGACATTCGCGAACACTGAAGCTTTCTTT. It yields the protein CASRGRTFANTEAFF.

The chain joins TRBV10-2 to TRBJ1-4; 7 positions agree with TRBD1. V lost 4 bases and J lost 13; bases outside the gene matches: 18. The CDR3 contains 16 residues. Germline loops: CDR1 WSHSY, CDR2 SAAADI. The CDR3 coding sequence is TGCGCCAGCAGTGGGGGGGCCGGGACAGACACCTGGGGACTGTTTTTT. This codes for CASSGGAGTDTWGLFF.

J is TRBJ1-1 and V is TRBV6-1; no clear D. Germline CDR1 reads MNHNS; CDR2 reads SASEGT. The CDR3 runs 12 residues. Trimming pared 1 base from V and 8 bases from J, leaving 8 bases between. Written as DNA, the CDR3 is TGTGCCAGCAGTGAAGTGATACTCGAAGCTTTCTTT. Residues: CASSEVILEAFF.

This rearrangement joins TRBV11-2 to TRBJ2-7; possible D gene TRBD1, 6 bases. Germline V gene data show CDR1 as SGHAT and CDR2 as FQNNGV. Trimming removed 4 bases at V and 2 bases at J, with 15 bases between. This CDR3 has 15 amino acids. This chain's CDR3 is CASSSRDTTPYEQYF. The CDR3 coding sequence is TGTGCCAGCAGCTCCCGGGACACCACCCCCTACGAGCAGTACTTC.

V usage is TRBV27 and J usage is TRBJ1-2, with TRBD1 identical over 9 bases. The germline V gene has CDR1 MNHEY and CDR2 SMNVEV (reference sequence). V shed 2 bases, J shed 3 bases, and the junction held 7 bases outside the gene matches. CDR3 length equals 16 residues. CDR3 protein: CASSLLGTGRDYGYTF. The CDR3, as DNA: TGTGCCAGCAGTTTACTCGGGACAGGGCGAGACTATGGCTACACCTTC.

The chain recombines TRBV5-1 with TRBJ2-3, with 12 bases fitting TRBD2. CDR3 length: 15 residues. With 0 bases clipped from V and 7 bases from J, the junction kept 3 bases outside the gene matches. Germline values: CDR1 SGHRS, CDR2 YFSETQ. This chain's CDR3 is CASSLVLAGGYTQYF. The CDR3 nucleotides are TGCGCCAGCAGCTTGGTCCTAGCGGGAGGGTATACGCAGTATTTT.

This sequence joins TRBV14 and TRBJ2-5, with D maybe TRBD1 (5 bases). There are 13 residues in the CDR3. V was clipped by 5 bases and J by 1 base, with 8 bases between them. In germline, CDR1 is SGHDN, CDR2 FVKESK. The CDR3 protein is CASSTGPQETQYF. CDR3 bases: TGTGCCAGCAGCACAGGCCCCCAAGAGACCCAGTACTTC. The complete variable domain, with remaining parts taken from reference TRBV14 and TRBJ2-5, reads EAGVTQFPSHSVIEKGQTVTLRCDPISGHDNLYWYRRVMGKEIKFLLHFVKESKQDESGMPNNRFLAERTGGTYSTLKVQPAELEDSGVYFCASSTGPQETQYFGPGTRLLVL.

The V call is TRBV7-3, the J call TRBJ1-2; 8 bases match TRBD1. CDR1 and CDR2 from the germline V gene are SGHTA and FQGTGA. There are 14 residues in the CDR3. The junction had 7 bases not matched to a gene; V was cut back by 2 bases and J by 8 bases. CDR3 protein: CASSLQGGQGGYTF. The CDR3 nucleotides read TGTGCCAGCAGCTTACAGGGAGGACAGGGCGGCTACACCTTC.